This T cell receptor (beta chain) came from a study of blood T cell repertoires in COVID-19. Turning to the study itself: Donors in the United States, Italy and Spain gave samples during acute or convalescent COVID-19. PBMCs, B-cell-depleted T cells, or T cells provided the cDNA or gDNA that made up the material.

Trimming cost V 8 bases and J 3 bases, with 16 bases left between them. The V gene's germline CDR1 is SNHLY and CDR2 FYNNEI. The CDR3 is made up of 15 amino acids. Authors' processing steps: Quantification of nucleated cells was approximated via reference gene primer amplification. Sequenced by immunoSEQ multiplex PCR; TCRdb stores in-frame clones only, minus some. D and trimming were read from the DNA, whereas the V and J calls and clone size are those reported in that table. The profile covers more than 150,000 clones, with more than 75% appearing a single time and roughly 2.5% taken by the ten largest.

Sequencing was performed on peripheral blood. This sequence originates from a man aged 35 to 55 with active or convalescent COVID-19. The rearrangement links TRBV2 to TRBJ1-4, with a tentative D call TRBD1 (5 bases). CDR3 sequence reads: CASGYLGGANEKLFF. CDR3 DNA: TGTGCCAGCGGCTATCTGGGGGGAGCTAATGAAAAACTGTTTTTT.